This TCR beta chain was profiled in a study of blood T cell repertoires in COVID-19. Study as a whole: Donors in the United States, Italy and Spain gave samples during acute or convalescent COVID-19. Sample material is recorded as cDNA or gDNA derived from T cells, B-cell-depleted T cells, or PBMCs.

V lost 0 bases and J 8 bases, leaving 5 bases between the germline ends. This CDR3 contains 13 residues. Germline loops: CDR1 MNHEY, CDR2 SVGAGI. Original analysis: Using reference gene primer amplification, nucleated cell counts were estimated. Some clones are missing from TCRdb's copy, which holds only in-frame ones; the method was immunoSEQ multiplex PCR. V and J calls and clone size are those listed in that table; D and trimming were worked out from the DNA. The sample records over 75,000 clones, roughly nine tenths being singletons. The receptor was derived from a human donor with active COVID-19. The donor label of this sample is uncertain. The J gene is TRBJ1-6, the V gene TRBV6-5, with TRBD1 as a possible D gene (5 bases). Input material: peripheral blood. CDR3 region: CASSYSGHSPLHF. The CDR3 region has the DNA TGTGCCAGCAGTTACTCGGGGCATTCACCCCTCCACTTT.